These 28 T cell receptor beta chains were all obtained from the same sample, sequenced in a study of blood T cell repertoires in COVID-19. Sequencing was performed with immunoSEQ multiplex PCR; in TCRdb, only in-frame clones are kept and a portion is missing. The sample contains 310,000 or so clones, over 75% of which appear only once. Sequenced: PBMCs or T cells enriched from blood (not recorded which). The origin of the receptors is a young woman who had recovered from COVID-19.

In this sample, this clone turned up once. The chain recombines TRBV15 with TRBJ2-5, with D maybe TRBD2 (6 bases). Per germline, CDR1 LNHNV and CDR2 YYDKDF (reference sequence). CDR3 length: 13 amino acids. V lost 3 bases to trimming and J lost 6 bases, with 11 bases between them. This CDR3 reads CATSSQGGQTQYF. The CDR3 DNA follows: TGTGCCACCAGCAGCCAGGGAGGCCAGACCCAGTACTTC.

The chain recombines TRBV28 with TRBJ2-3; 7 nucleotides match TRBD1. This CDR3 comprises 15 residues. Germline assignment: CDR1 MDHEN and CDR2 SYDVKM. Losses at the gene ends were 5 bases for V and 2 bases for J; bases not matched to a gene: 7. CDR3 residues: CASSEGQVTTDTQYF. CDR3 in DNA: TGTGCCAGCAGTGAAGGACAGGTAACCACAGATACGCAGTATTTT.

The CDR3 DNA is TGTGCCTGTAGCAGGGCGAGCAATCAGCCCCAGCATTTT. Residues: CACSRASNQPQHF. V is TRBV30 and J is TRBJ1-5; tentative D call: TRBD1 (5 bases). Germline-derived CDR1 and CDR2 are GTSNPN and SVGIG (reference sequence). V gave up 6 bases and J gave up 1 base, with 10 bases separating them. The CDR3 spans 13 residues.

The CDR3 spells CATSDSRDRSYGYTF. The CDR3 DNA is TGTGCCACCAGTGATAGCCGGGACAGGAGCTATGGCTACACCTTC. V gene TRBV24-1 combines with J gene TRBJ1-2, with 8 nucleotides matching TRBD1. Germline V CDR1 and CDR2: KGHDR, SFDVKD. There are 15 residues in the CDR3. The ends lost 3 bases at V and 4 bases at J; junction bases unmatched: 6.

V gene TRBV30 combines with J gene TRBJ2-2, with TRBD2 matching 8 bases. The trim removed 3 bases at V and 6 bases at J, leaving 9 bases unmatched. CDR1 GTSNPN and CDR2 SVGIG come from the germline V gene (reference sequence). This CDR3 region has 15 residues. The CDR3 loop is CAWRGFSGMAGELFF. CDR3 coding DNA: TGTGCCTGGAGGGGATTTAGCGGGATGGCCGGGGAGCTGTTTTTT.

The gene calls are TRBV5-1 and TRBJ1-4; D uncertain. Looked up from germline, CDR1 is SGHRS and CDR2 is YFSETQ. This CDR3 is 15 amino acids long. V was shortened by 1 base and J by 8 bases, with 15 bases between the two germline ends. CDR3 coding DNA: TGCGCCAGCAGCTTGTCTGTGCCTGAGACAGAAAAACTGTTTTTT. Its translation is CASSLSVPETEKLFF. The entire variable domain, with the rest obtained from reference TRBV5-1 and TRBJ1-4, is as follows: KAGVTQTPRYLIKTRGQQVTLSCSPISGHRSVSWYQQTPGQGLQFLFEYFSETQRNKGNFPGRFSGRQFSNSRSEMNVSTLELGDSALYLCASSLSVPETEKLFFGSGTQLSVL.

This chain joins TRBV3-1 (or the pseudogene TRBV3-2) and TRBJ2-1, with 11 bases matching TRBD2. V was pared by 5 bases and J by 0 bases, with 12 bases of the junction left unmatched. CDR3 length: 19 residues. Per the germline V gene, CDR1 is LGHDT and CDR2 is YNNKEL (reference sequence). As DNA, the CDR3 is TGTGCCAGCAGCGTAAGTAGCGGGAGGGCCGGCCACTCCTACAATGAGCAGTTCTTC. It is translated as CASSVSSGRAGHSYNEQFF.

The chain combines TRBV24-1 with TRBJ2-5, with 9 bases aligning to TRBD1. The junction had 2 bases not matched to a gene; V was cut back by 2 bases and J by 2 bases. CDR3 length: 15 amino acids. CDR1 and CDR2 (germline): KGHDR, SFDVKD. DNA of the CDR3: TGTGCCACCAGTGATTCCGGACAGGGGCAAGAGACCCAGTACTTC. Its protein product is CATSDSGQGQETQYF.

J is TRBJ1-2 and V is TRBV28, with TRBD1 as a possible D gene (6 bases). V lost 5 bases, J lost 0 bases, and 10 bases lay in between. The CDR3 extends over 14 amino acids. In germline, CDR1 is MDHEN, CDR2 SYDVKM. The CDR3 spells CASSKTGANYGYTF. The CDR3 DNA reads as TGTGCCAGCAGTAAGACAGGAGCTAACTATGGCTACACCTTC.

The rearrangement joins TRBV27 to TRBJ1-4; 10 positions agree with TRBD1. V trimming: 6 bases; J trimming: 4 bases; junction bases outside the gene matches: 8. CDR1 and CDR2 from the germline V gene are MNHEY and SMNVEV (reference sequence). The CDR3 consists of 16 residues. As DNA, the CDR3 is TGTGCCAGCAGCCACACGACAGGGGGCAGTAATGAAAAACTGTTTTTT. Translation: CASSHTTGGSNEKLFF.

The chain joins TRBV27 to TRBJ2-7; 9 bases line up with TRBD1. Trimming cost V 5 bases and J 0 bases; bases outside gene matches: 2. The length of the CDR3 is 14 residues. From germline, CDR1 is MNHEY and CDR2 SMNVEV (reference sequence). CDR3 sequence (DNA): TGTGCCAGCAGTGGACAGGGGAGCTCCTACGAGCAGTACTTC. Translated, it gives CASSGQGSSYEQYF.

The J gene is TRBJ2-1, the V gene TRBV6-5; maybe TRBD2 (6 bases). Germline loops: CDR1 MNHEY, CDR2 SVGAGI. Trimming shortened V by 2 bases and J by 4 bases, and 12 bases separated the two germline ends. This CDR3 comprises 15 residues. The CDR3 nucleotides read TGTGCCAGCAGTTACCGCGGGACGATTTACAATGAGCAGTTCTTC. Translating gives CASSYRGTIYNEQFF.

This clone was counted once. The chain uses TRBV5-8 and TRBJ2-1; TRBD2 aligns across 8 bases. CDR1 is SGHTS, CDR2 YDEGEE, per germline. V gave up 3 bases and J gave up 3 bases; unmatched junction bases: 5. This CDR3 has 15 amino acids. The CDR3 protein is CASSSSGRGYNEQFF. The CDR3 region has the DNA TGTGCCAGCAGCTCCAGCGGGAGAGGCTACAATGAGCAGTTCTTC.

This sequence joins TRBV10-2 and TRBJ2-1; 11 nucleotides match TRBD2. There are 13 residues in the CDR3. The J segment lost 8 bases and the V segment lost 10 bases, leaving 7 bases of the junction unmatched. Germline CDR1 reads WSHSY; CDR2 reads SAAADI. DNA for the CDR3: TGCGCCACCCAACTAGCGGGAGCCCATGAGCAGTTCTTC. As protein: CATQLAGAHEQFF.

The chain couples TRBV27 to TRBJ2-7, with D maybe TRBD2 (5 bases). V was cut by 4 bases and J by 7 bases, with 17 bases left in between. Germline lookup yields CDR1 MNHEY and CDR2 SMNVEV (reference sequence). The length of the CDR3 is 14 residues. CDR3 loop: CASSYAGPGWEQYF. The CDR3, as DNA: TGTGCCAGCAGTTATGCCGGACCGGGGTGGGAGCAGTACTTC.

The chain employs TRBV6-2 or TRBV6-3 and TRBJ2-7; 9 nucleotides agree with TRBD1. J was trimmed by 9 bases and V by 2 bases; bases with no gene match: 11. Germline CDR1 is MNHEY and CDR2 is SVGEGT. The CDR3 is 15 amino acids. The CDR3 is CASSYQGTGSSAQYF. Written as DNA, the CDR3 is TGTGCCAGCAGTTACCAAGGGACAGGGTCGAGCGCGCAGTACTTC.

The genes are TRBV6-2 or TRBV6-3 and TRBJ1-1, with D possibly matching TRBD1 (6 bases). The V end was cut by 2 bases, the J end by 4 bases, with 8 bases between. CDR1 and CDR2 (germline): MNHEY, SVGEGT. The CDR3 is 13 amino acids. The CDR3: CASSYAGVTEAFF. Here the CDR3 DNA reads TGTGCCAGCAGTTACGCAGGGGTCACTGAAGCTTTCTTT.

In this sample, this clone turned up once. The chain carries TRBV28 and TRBJ1-5, with a tentative D call TRBD1 (6 bases). The CDR3 is 16 residues long. Per the germline V gene, CDR1 is MDHEN and CDR2 is SYDVKM. V shed 6 bases and J shed 2 bases, with 17 bases lying between them. CDR3 nucleotide sequence: TGTGCCAGCAGGATCGGACCCCGGACAGGCAATCAGCCCCAGCATTTT. It yields the protein CASRIGPRTGNQPQHF. The full variable domain, rest sourced from reference TRBV28 and TRBJ1-5, is DVKVTQSSRYLVKRTGEKVFLECVQDMDHENMFWYRQDPGLGLRLIYFSYDVKMKEKGDIPEGYSVSREKKERFSLILESASTNQTSMYLCASRIGPRTGNQPQHFGDGTRLSIL.

The chain uses TRBV6-2 or TRBV6-3 and TRBJ1-1, with D uncertain. Germline V gene data show CDR1 as MNHEY and CDR2 as SVGEGT. This CDR3 is built from 12 residues. The V and J ends lost 2 bases and 7 bases respectively, with 8 bases between them. The CDR3 coding sequence is TGTGCCAGCAGTTACCCGGCGGATGAAGCTTTCTTT. Amino acids: CASSYPADEAFF.

This clone was counted a few times. V is TRBV27 and J is TRBJ1-2, with a possible D match to TRBD1 (5 bases). V lost 2 bases, J lost 4 bases, and 8 bases lay in between. The V gene's germline CDR1 is MNHEY and CDR2 SMNVEV (reference sequence). The CDR3 covers 13 residues. DNA for the CDR3: TGTGCCAGCAGTTTACAGGGCAGCTATGGCTACACCTTC. Its translation is CASSLQGSYGYTF.

The chain carries TRBV10-3 and TRBJ2-5; 7 bases line up with TRBD1. Germline-derived CDR1 and CDR2 are ENHRY and SYGVKD. The V segment lost 6 bases and the J segment 4 bases; nucleotides outside the gene matches: 5. CDR3 length: 13 residues. The CDR3 DNA reads as TGTGCCATCAGCGGACAGGCCGGAGAGACCCAGTACTTC. Encoded protein: CAISGQAGETQYF.

The chain employs TRBV20-1 and TRBJ2-1; D perhaps matches TRBD1 (6 bases). The CDR3 has 14 amino acids. Trimming took 3 bases from V and 7 from J, leaving 16 bases between them. Per the germline V gene, CDR1 is DFQATT and CDR2 is SNEGSKA (reference sequence). CDR3 amino acids: CSASQHRVKNEQFF. The CDR3 DNA reads TGCAGTGCTAGTCAACACAGGGTGAAGAATGAGCAGTTCTTC.

This clone has just one count. The V gene is TRBV7-3, the J gene TRBJ2-1; the D gene is possibly TRBD1 (5 bases). CDR3 size: 12 residues. Per germline, CDR1 SGHTA and CDR2 FQGTGA. V lost 4 bases, J lost 7 bases, and 8 bases lay in between. CDR3 DNA: TGTGCCAGCAGCTCCAGGGATAATGAGCAGTTCTTC. It translates to CASSSRDNEQFF.

The chain is built from TRBV28 and TRBJ2-1, with 8 bases aligning to TRBD1. Germline-derived CDR1 and CDR2 are MDHEN and SYDVKM. J gave up 7 bases and V 4 bases, and 3 bases lay outside the gene matches. This CDR3 is built from 13 residues. CDR3 sequence reads: CASSSGQGNEQFF. The DNA of the CDR3 is TGTGCCAGCAGTTCAGGACAGGGAAATGAGCAGTTCTTC.

J is TRBJ1-5 and V is TRBV6-2 or TRBV6-3; 8 nucleotides line up with TRBD1. CDR1 is MNHEY, CDR2 SVGEGT, per germline. V lost 2 bases to trimming and J lost 5 bases; unmatched junction nucleotides: 5. This CDR3 spans 15 amino acids. CDR3 nucleotides: TGTGCCAGCAGTTACGCAGGGGGCGGATATCAGCCCCAGCATTTT. The encoded protein is CASSYAGGGYQPQHF.

The chain employs TRBV6-4 and TRBJ2-1, with 10 bases fitting TRBD2. Germline-derived CDR1 and CDR2 are MRHNA and SNTAGT. The CDR3 loop spans 15 amino acids. Trimming removed 1 base from V and 6 bases from J; junction bases left unmatched: 3. CDR3 protein: CASSDWASGSNEQFF. CDR3 in DNA: TGTGCCAGCAGTGACTGGGCTAGCGGGAGCAATGAGCAGTTCTTC.

The genes are TRBV5-6 and TRBJ1-5, with TRBD1 as a possible D gene (6 bases). Germline CDR1 SGHDT, CDR2 YYEEEE. The V and J ends lost 1 base and 6 bases respectively, with 11 bases between them. The CDR3 is 14 amino acids. CDR3 DNA: TGTGCCAGCAGCTTGTTGCAGGGGAGTCAGCCCCAGCATTTT. It yields the protein CASSLLQGSQPQHF.

The chain recombines TRBV28 with TRBJ2-7; TRBD2 aligns across 9 bases. The germline V gene encodes CDR1 MDHEN and CDR2 SYDVKM. J gave up 3 bases and V 4 bases, and 4 bases lay outside the gene matches. CDR3 length: 14 amino acids. The CDR3 spells CASSSSGKIYEQYF. The DNA of the CDR3 is TGTGCCAGCAGTTCTAGCGGGAAGATCTACGAGCAGTACTTC. The whole variable domain, remainder taken from reference TRBV28 and TRBJ2-7, is DVKVTQSSRYLVKRTGEKVFLECVQDMDHENMFWYRQDPGLGLRLIYFSYDVKMKEKGDIPEGYSVSREKKERFSLILESASTNQTSMYLCASSSSGKIYEQYFGPGTRLTVT.